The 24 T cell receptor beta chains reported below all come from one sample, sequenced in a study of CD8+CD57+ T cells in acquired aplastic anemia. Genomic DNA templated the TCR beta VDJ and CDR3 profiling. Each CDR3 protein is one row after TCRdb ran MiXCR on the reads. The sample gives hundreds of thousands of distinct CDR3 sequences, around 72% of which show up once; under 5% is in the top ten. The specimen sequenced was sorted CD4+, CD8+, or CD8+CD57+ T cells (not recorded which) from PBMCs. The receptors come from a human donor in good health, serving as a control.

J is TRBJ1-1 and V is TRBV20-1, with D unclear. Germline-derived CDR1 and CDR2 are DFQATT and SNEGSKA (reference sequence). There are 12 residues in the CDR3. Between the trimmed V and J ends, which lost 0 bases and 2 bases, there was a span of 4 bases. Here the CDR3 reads CSARDPNTEAFF. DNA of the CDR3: TGCAGTGCTAGAGATCCTAACACTGAAGCTTTCTTT.

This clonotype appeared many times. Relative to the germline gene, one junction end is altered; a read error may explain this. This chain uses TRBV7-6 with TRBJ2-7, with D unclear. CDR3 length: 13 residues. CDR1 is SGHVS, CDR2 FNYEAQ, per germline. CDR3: CASSVAPSYEQYF. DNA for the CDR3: TGTGCCAGCAGCGTAGCACCCTCCTACGAGCAGTACTTC.

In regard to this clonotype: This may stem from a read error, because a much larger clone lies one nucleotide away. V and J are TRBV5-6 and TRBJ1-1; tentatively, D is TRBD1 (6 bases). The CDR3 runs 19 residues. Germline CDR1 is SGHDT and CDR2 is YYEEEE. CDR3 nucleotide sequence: TGTGCCAGCAGCTTGGAATCGGGCGGACAGACACTTATGAACACTGAAGCTTCCTTT. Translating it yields CASSLESGGQTLMNTEASF. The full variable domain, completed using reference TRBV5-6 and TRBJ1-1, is DAGVTQSPTHLIKTRGQQVTLRCSPKSGHDTVSWYQQALGQGPQFIFQYYEEEERQRGNFPDRFSGHQFPNYSSELNVNALLLGDSALYLCASSLESGGQTLMNTEASFGQGTRLTVV.

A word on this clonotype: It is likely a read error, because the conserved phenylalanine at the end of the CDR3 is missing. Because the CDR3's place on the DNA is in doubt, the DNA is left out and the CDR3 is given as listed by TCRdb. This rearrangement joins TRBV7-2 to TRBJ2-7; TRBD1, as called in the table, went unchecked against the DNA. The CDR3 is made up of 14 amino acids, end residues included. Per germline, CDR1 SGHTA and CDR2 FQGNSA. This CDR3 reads CASSGQGAVYRAVL.

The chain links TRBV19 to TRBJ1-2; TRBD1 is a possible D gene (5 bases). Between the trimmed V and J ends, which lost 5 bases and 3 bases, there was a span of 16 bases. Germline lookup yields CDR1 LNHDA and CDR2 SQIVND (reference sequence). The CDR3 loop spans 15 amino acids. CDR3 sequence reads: CASSFAGGRDYGYTF. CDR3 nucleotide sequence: TGTGCCAGTAGTTTCGCTGGGGGACGGGACTATGGCTACACCTTC.

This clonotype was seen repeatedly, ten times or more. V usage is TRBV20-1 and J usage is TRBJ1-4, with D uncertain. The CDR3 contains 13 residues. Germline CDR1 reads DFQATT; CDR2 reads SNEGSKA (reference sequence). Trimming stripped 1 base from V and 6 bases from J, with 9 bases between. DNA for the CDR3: TGCAGTGCTAGAGGGGGAGTAGATGAAAAACTGTTTTTT. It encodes CSARGGVDEKLFF.

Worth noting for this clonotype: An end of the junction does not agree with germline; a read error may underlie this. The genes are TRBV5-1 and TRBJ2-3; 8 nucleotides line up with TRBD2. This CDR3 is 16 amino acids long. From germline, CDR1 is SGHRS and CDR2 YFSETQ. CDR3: CASSLGAGAGTDTQYF. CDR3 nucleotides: TGTGCCAGCAGCTTGGGAGCGGGGGCGGGCACAGATACGCAGTATTTT.

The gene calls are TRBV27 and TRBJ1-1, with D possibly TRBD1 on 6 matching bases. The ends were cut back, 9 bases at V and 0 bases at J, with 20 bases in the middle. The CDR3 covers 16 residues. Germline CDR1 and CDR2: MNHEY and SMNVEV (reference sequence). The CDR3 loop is CASNGEGGAMNTEAFF. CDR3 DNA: TGTGCCAGTAATGGGGAGGGGGGAGCCATGAACACTGAAGCTTTCTTT.

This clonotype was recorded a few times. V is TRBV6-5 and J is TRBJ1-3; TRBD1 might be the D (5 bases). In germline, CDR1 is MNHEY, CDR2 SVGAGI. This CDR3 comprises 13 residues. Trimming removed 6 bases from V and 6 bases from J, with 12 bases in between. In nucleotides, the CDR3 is TGTGCCAGCAGGGGGCTTGGGGAAAACACCATATATTTT. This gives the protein CASRGLGENTIYF.

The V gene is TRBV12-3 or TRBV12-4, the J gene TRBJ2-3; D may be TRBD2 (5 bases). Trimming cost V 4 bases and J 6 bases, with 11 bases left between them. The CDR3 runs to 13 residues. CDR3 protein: CASSSVSGDTQYF. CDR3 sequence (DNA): TGTGCCAGCAGTTCAGTTTCGGGGGATACGCAGTATTTT.

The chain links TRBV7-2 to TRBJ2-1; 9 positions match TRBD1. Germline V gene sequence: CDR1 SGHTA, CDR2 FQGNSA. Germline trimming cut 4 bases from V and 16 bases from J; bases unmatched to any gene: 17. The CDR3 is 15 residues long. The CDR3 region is CASSSGQGKHEQYFF. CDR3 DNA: TGTGCCAGCAGCTCCGGACAGGGGAAGCACGAGCAGTACTTCTTC.

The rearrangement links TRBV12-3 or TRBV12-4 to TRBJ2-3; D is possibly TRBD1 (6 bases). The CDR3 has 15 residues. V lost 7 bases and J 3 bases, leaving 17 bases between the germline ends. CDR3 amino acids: CASMGLEGTTDTQYF. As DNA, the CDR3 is TGTGCCAGCATGGGTTTGGAAGGGACAACAGATACGCAGTATTTT.

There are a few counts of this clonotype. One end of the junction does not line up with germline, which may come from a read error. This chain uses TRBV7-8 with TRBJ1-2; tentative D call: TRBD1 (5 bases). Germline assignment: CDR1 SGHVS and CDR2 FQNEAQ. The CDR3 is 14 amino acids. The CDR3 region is CASSLPPAGTKYNF. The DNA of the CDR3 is TGTGCCAGCAGCTTACCCCCGGCAGGGACGAAGTACAATTTC. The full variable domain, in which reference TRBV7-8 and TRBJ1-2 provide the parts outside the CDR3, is GAGVSQSPRYKVAKRGQDVALRCDPISGHVSLFWYQQALGQGPEFLTYFQNEAQLDKSGLPSDRFFAERPEGSVSTLKIQRTQQEDSAVYLCASSLPPAGTKYNFGSGTRLTVV.

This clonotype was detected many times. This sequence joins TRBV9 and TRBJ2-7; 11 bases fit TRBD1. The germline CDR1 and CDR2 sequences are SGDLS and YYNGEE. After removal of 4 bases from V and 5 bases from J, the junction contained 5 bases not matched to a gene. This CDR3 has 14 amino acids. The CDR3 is CASSSLDRGHEQYF. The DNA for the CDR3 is TGTGCCAGCAGCTCCCTGGACAGGGGGCACGAGCAGTACTTC.

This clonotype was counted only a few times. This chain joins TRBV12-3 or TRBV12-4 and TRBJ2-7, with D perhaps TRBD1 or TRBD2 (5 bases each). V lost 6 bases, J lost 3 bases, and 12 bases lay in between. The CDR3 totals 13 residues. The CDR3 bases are TGTGCCAGCAGCTCCCGGGACGGCTACGAGCAGTACTTC. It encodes CASSSRDGYEQYF.

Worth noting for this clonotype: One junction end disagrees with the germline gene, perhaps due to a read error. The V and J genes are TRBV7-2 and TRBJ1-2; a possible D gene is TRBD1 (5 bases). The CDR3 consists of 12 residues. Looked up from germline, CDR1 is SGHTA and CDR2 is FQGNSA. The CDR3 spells CASSLGGYGDPF. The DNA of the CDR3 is TGTGCCAGCAGCTTAGGGGGGTATGGCGACCCCTTC.

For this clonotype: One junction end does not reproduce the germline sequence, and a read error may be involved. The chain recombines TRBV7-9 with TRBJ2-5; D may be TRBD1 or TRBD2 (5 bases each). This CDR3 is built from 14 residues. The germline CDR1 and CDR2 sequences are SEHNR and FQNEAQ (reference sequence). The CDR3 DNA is TGTGCCAGCAGCTCGGGACCCCTACAACTATGGCTACACTTC. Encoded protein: CASSSGPLQLWLHF.

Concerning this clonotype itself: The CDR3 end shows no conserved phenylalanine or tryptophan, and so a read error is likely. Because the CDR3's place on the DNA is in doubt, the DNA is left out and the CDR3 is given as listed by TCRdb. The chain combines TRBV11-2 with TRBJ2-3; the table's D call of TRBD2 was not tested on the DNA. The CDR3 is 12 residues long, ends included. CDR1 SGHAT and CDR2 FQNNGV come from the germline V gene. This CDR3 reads CASSSSTLPANY.

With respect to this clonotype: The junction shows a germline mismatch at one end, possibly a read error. The CDR3 reads CASSGGGDRYGCTF. The CDR3 DNA follows: TGTGCCAGTAGTGGAGGGGGCGATCGCTATGGCTGCACCTTC. The J gene is TRBJ1-2, the V gene TRBV19; 7 nucleotides line up with TRBD1. The germline V gene has CDR1 LNHDA and CDR2 SQIVND (reference sequence). The CDR3 has 14 residues. Variable domain in full (rest from reference TRBV19 and TRBJ1-2): DGGITQSPKYLFRKEGQNVTLSCEQNLNHDAMYWYRQDPGQGLRLIYYSQIVNDFQKGDIAEGYSVSREKKESFPLTVTSAQKNPTAFYLCASSGGGDRYGCTFGSGTRLTVV.

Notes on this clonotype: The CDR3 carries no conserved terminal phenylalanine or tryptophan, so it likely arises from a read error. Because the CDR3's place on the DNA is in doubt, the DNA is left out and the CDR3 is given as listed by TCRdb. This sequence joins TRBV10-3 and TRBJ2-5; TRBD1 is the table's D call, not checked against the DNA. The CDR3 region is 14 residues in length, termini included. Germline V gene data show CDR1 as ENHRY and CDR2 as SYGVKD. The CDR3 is CAISEPQLGTAFGS.

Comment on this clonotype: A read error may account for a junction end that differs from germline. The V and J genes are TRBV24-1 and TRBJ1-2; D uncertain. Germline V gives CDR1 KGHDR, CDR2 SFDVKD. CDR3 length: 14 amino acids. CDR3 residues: CASSKKGSDYGYIF. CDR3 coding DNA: TGTGCCAGCAGCAAGAAAGGTAGTGACTATGGCTACATCTTC.

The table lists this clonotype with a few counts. CDR3 DNA: TGTGCCATCAGGTCTAGCGGGGGGAATGAGCAGTTCTTC. This encodes CAIRSSGGNEQFF. The rearrangement joins TRBV10-3 to TRBJ2-1, with 11 bases identical to TRBD2. Germline lookup yields CDR1 ENHRY and CDR2 SYGVKD. The CDR3 has 13 amino acids. The junction had 2 bases not matched to a gene; V was cut back by 6 bases and J by 7 bases.

CDR3 region: CASGPPSGGYTDTQYF. The CDR3 coding sequence is TGTGCCAGCGGTCCGCCCAGCGGGGGGTACACAGATACGCAGTATTTT. The chain combines TRBV10-3 with TRBJ2-3, with 9 bases that match TRBD2. CDR3 size: 16 residues. The junction had 13 bases not matched to a gene; V was cut back by 10 bases and J by 2 bases. Germline V gives CDR1 ENHRY, CDR2 SYGVKD.

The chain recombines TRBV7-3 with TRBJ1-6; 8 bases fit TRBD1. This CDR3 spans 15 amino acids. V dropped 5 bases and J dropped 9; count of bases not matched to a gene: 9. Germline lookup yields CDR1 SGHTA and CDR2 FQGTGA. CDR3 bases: TGTGCCAGCAGCCTCCGGACAGGGACCGCTTCACCCCTCCACTTT. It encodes CASSLRTGTASPLHF.